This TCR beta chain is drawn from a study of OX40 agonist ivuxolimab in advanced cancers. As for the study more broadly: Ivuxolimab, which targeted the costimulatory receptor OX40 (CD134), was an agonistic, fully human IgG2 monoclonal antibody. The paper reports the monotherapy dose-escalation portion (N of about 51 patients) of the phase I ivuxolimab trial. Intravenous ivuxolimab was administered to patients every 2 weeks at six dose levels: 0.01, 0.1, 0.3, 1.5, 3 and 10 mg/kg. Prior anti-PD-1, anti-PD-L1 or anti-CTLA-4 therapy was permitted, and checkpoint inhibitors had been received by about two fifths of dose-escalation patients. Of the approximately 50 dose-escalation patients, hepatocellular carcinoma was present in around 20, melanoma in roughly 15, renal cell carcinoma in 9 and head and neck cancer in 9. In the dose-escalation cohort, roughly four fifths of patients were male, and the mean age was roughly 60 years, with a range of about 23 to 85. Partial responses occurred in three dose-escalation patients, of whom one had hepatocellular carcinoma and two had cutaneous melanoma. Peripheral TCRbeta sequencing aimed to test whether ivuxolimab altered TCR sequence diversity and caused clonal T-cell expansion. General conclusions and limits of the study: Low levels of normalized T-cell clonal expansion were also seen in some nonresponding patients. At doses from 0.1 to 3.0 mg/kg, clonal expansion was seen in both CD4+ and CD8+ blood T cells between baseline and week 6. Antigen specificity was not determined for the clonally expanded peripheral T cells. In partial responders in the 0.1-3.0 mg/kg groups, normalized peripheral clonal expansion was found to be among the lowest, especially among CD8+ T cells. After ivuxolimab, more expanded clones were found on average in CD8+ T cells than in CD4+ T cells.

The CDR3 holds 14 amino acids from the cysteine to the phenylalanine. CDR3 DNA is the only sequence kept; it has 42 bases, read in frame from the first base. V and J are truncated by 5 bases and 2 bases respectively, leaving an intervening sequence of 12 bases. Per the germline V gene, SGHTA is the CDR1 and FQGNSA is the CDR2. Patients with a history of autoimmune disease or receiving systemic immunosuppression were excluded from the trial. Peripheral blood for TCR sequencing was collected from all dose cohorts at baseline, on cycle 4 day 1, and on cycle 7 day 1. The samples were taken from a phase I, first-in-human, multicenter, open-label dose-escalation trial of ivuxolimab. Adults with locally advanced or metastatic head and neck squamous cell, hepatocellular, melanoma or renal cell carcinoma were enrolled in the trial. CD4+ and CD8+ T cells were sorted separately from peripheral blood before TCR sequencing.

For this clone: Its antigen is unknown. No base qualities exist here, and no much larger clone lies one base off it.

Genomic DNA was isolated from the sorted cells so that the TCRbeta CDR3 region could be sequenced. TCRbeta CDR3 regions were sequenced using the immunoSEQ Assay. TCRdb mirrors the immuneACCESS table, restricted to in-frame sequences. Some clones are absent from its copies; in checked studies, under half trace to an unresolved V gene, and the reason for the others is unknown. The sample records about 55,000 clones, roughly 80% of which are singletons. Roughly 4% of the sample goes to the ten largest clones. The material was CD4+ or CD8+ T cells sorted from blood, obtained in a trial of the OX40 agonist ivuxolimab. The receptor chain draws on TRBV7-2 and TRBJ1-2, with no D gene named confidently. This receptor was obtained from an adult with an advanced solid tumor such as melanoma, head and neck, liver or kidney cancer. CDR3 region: CASSPPGYNYGYTF. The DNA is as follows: TGTGCCAGCAGCCCCCCGGGGTACAACTATGGCTACACCTTC. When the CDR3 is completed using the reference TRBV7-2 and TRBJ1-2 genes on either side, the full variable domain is GAGVSQSPSNKVTEKGKDVELRCDPISGHTALYWYRQSLGQGLEFLIYFQGNSAPDKSGLPSDRFSAERTGGSVSTLTIQRTQQEDSAVYLCASSPPGYNYGYTFGSGTRLTVV.